This T cell receptor beta chain originates from a study of shared clonotypes between healthy human individuals. Study-level background: The people who gave samples were two women and three men aged 18 to 49.

The junction had 5 bases not matched to a gene; V was cut back by 2 bases and J by 6 bases. This CDR3 has 14 amino acids. The germline gives CDR1 SGHRS, CDR2 YFSETQ. The input for sorted-subset replicate PCRs was roughly 180 ng DNA, about 30,000 T cell genomes. Authors' methods: Filtering of immunoSEQ junctional sequences could not match full-length read filtering. TCRdb's table, derived via immunoSEQ multiplex PCR, lists solely in-frame clones and lacks some. The V and J calls and clone size are taken from that table; D and trimming were inferred from the DNA. The data show a few hundred thousand clones, around 96% seen once. Healthy HIV-negative adults with no recent acute infections or vaccinations were recruited as donors.

The V and J genes are TRBV5-1 and TRBJ1-5, with TRBD1 matching over 7 bases. This receptor was identified in a man aged 30-40 years in good health. Sequences were obtained from memory CD8+ T cells sorted from blood. Subset here: CD45RO+ cells pooled with CCR7-negative TemRA cells. In DNA form, the CDR3 reads TGCGCCAGCAGCTTTGCAGGGGGGGGTCAGCCCCAGCATTTT. This encodes CASSFAGGGQPQHF.